This T cell receptor (beta chain) was identified in a study of blood T cell repertoires in COVID-19. Study at large: Both acute and convalescent COVID-19 samples were obtained from the United States, Italy and Spain.

Original processing methods: Amplification from reference gene primers served as the basis for estimated nucleated cell counts. Produced via immunoSEQ multiplex PCR; TCRdb's table is partial and in-frame only. D and trimming were read from the DNA, whereas the V and J calls and clone size are those reported in that table. The repertoire consists of about 240,000 clones, with around four fifths occurring once and the leading ten covering 12%. V dropped 2 bases and J dropped 6; count of bases not matched to a gene: 6. Germline V CDR1 and CDR2: MGHRA, YSYEKL. The CDR3 spans 15 residues. The sample comprised peripheral blood. The chain has TRBV4-1 and TRBJ1-2; 10 nucleotides match TRBD1. The receptor was derived from a woman between 55 and 75 years old with active or convalescent COVID-19. CDR3 sequence reads: CASSQPGDRGNGYTF. The DNA for the CDR3 is TGCGCCAGCAGCCAACCCGGGGACAGGGGAAATGGCTACACCTTC.